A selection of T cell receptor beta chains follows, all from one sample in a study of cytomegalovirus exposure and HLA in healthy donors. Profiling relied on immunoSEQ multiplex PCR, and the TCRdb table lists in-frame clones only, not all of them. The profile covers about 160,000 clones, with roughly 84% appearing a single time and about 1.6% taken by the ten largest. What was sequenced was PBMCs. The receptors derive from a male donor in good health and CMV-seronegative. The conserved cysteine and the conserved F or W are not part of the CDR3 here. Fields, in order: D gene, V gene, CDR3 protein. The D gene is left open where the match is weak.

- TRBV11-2 ASSSYRSGPYLYGYT
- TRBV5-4 ASSLGQGGYGYT
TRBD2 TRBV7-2 ASSPGLAGVSANTGELF
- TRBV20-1 RGGPGTLF
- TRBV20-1 SASNWGGYT
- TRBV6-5 ASSNRRGNQETQY
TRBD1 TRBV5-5 ASSGALGQGISHEQY
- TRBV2 ASTSERGVFEAF
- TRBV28 ASSLVQSNIQY
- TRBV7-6 ASSLEVGGELF
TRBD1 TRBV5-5 ASSLAGTGDLHEQF
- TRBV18 ASSKPLGPQH
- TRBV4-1 ASSQDGGQNSNQPQH
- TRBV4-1 ASSQGLAGYNEQF
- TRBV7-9 ASSLDTIEAF
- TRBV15 ATSPGLVEQF
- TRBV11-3 ASSLDMNAANLYGYT
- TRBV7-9 ASSLGDTLYQETQY
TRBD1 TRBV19 ASTPGTQGAFGQPQH
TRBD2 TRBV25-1 ASSESRAGLYEQY
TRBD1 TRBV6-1 ASTRQGNSNQPQH
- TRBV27 ASSNTNTEAF